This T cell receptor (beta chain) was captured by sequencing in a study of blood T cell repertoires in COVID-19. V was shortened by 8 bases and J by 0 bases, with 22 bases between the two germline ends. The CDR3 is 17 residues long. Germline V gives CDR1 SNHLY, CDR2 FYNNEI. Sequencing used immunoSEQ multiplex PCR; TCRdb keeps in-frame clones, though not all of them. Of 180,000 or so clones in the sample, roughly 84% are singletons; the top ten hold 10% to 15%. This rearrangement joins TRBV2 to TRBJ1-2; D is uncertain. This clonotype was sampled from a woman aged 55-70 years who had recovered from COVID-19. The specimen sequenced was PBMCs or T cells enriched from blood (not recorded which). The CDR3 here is CASGLGQAQFANYGYTF. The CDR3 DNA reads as TGTGCCAGCGGCCTGGGCCAGGCCCAATTCGCTAACTATGGCTACACCTTC. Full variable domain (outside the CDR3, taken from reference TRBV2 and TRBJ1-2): EPEVTQTPSHQVTQMGQEVILRCVPISNHLYFYWYRQILGQKVEFLVSFYNNEISEKSEIFDDQFSVERPDGSNFTLKIRSTKLEDSAMYFCASGLGQAQFANYGYTFGSGTRLTVV.